The present entry profiles one TCR beta chain with its context. The antigen is unknown. The data were taken from a study of graft-versus-host responses after intestinal transplantation. Study context: Tacrolimus and steroids were given for 2 to 4 years to all recipients after anti-thymocyte globulin induction.

Study conclusions and caveats: Recipient marrow harbored GvH clones, some of which surfaced first in ileum or blood. Patients who carried graft-donor T cell macrochimerism also had high graft-versus-host to host-versus-graft clonal ratios in their allografts. Early after transplant, HvG clones declined as circulating GvH clones peaked.

Per germline, CDR1 SNHLY and CDR2 FYNNEI. The CDR3 runs 13 residues. V was trimmed by 7 bases and J by 3 bases, leaving 7 bases between them. Clones were sequenced by immunoSEQ multiplex PCR, and TCRdb holds only the in-frame ones, with some missing. The sample holds fewer than 150,000 clones, over 85% seen once. V usage is TRBV2 and J usage is TRBJ1-6, with D hard to call. The material was unstimulated CD4+ T cells sorted from spleen or lymph node cells, obtained before intestinal transplant. The clonotype comes from a human donor who received an intestinal transplant. CDR3 sequence reads: CASTGDYNSPLHF. CDR3 DNA sequence: TGTGCCAGCACCGGGGACTATAATTCACCCCTCCACTTT.